These 10 T cell receptor beta chains were all obtained from the same sample, sequenced in a study of blood T cell repertoires in COVID-19. Data came from immunoSEQ multiplex PCR; TCRdb stores just in-frame clones and leaves some out. The data hold around 230,000 clones, with around four fifths observed a single time. Specimen: PBMCs or T cells enriched from blood (not recorded which). These receptors were taken from a man in his forties or fifties who had recovered from COVID-19.

This clone was detected once. This chain joins TRBV7-2 and TRBJ2-5; maybe TRBD2 (6 bases). Trimming pared 3 bases from V and 5 bases from J, leaving 13 bases between. CDR1 is SGHTA, CDR2 FQGNSA, per germline. This CDR3 has 14 residues. Here the CDR3 reads CASSFSGDVETQYF. The CDR3 nucleotides are TGTGCCAGCAGCTTTTCGGGGGATGTCGAGACCCAGTACTTC.

This clone was seen many times. The genes are TRBV7-8 and TRBJ1-4, with D maybe TRBD1 (5 bases). CDR1 and CDR2 (germline): SGHVS, FQNEAQ. The CDR3 runs to 15 residues. The ends were cut back, 5 bases at V and 0 bases at J, with 10 bases in the middle. Here the CDR3 DNA reads TGTGCCAGCAGCCTACTCAGGGCAACTAATGAAAAACTGTTTTTT. It specifies CASSLLRATNEKLFF. Drawing the rest from reference TRBV7-8 and TRBJ1-4, the complete variable domain is GAGVSQSPRYKVAKRGQDVALRCDPISGHVSLFWYQQALGQGPEFLTYFQNEAQLDKSGLPSDRFFAERPEGSVSTLKIQRTQQEDSAVYLCASSLLRATNEKLFFGSGTQLSVL.

The rearrangement joins TRBV4-3 to TRBJ2-5; D is possibly TRBD1 (6 bases). From germline, CDR1 is LGHNA and CDR2 YSLEER. V lost 0 bases and J lost 6, with 11 bases in between. This CDR3 contains 14 residues. The CDR3, as DNA: TGCGCCAGCAGCCAAGATCAGGGGAAAAAGACCCAGTACTTC. Amino acid sequence: CASSQDQGKKTQYF.

The chain links TRBV6-5 to TRBJ2-7, with 8 bases matching TRBD1. The trim removed 10 bases at V and 6 bases at J, leaving 14 bases unmatched. Germline lookup yields CDR1 MNHEY and CDR2 SVGAGI. This CDR3 contains 14 residues. CDR3 sequence: CATVRGQVFGEQYF. The CDR3 DNA follows: TGTGCCACTGTTCGGGGACAGGTTTTTGGCGAGCAGTACTTC.

The chain links TRBV3-1 (or the pseudogene TRBV3-2) to TRBJ2-3, with a weak D call TRBD2 (6 bases). Trimming shortened V by 3 bases and J by 1 base, and 14 bases separated the two germline ends. Germline-derived CDR1 and CDR2 are LGHDT and YNNKEL (reference sequence). This CDR3 is 16 amino acids long. The CDR3, as DNA: TGTGCCAGCAGCCACGGTAGACTAGTAGGCACAGATACGCAGTATTTT. Protein product: CASSHGRLVGTDTQYF.

The J gene is TRBJ2-7, the V gene TRBV28, with D perhaps matching TRBD1 (5 bases). V lost 3 bases, J lost 4 bases, and 10 bases lay in between. Germline CDR1 and CDR2: MDHEN and SYDVKM. The CDR3 extends over 13 amino acids. CDR3 DNA: TGTGCCAGCAGTTTGGGCAGGGAATACGAGCAGTACTTC. It is translated as CASSLGREYEQYF.

This clone occurred a few times. V usage is TRBV5-1 and J usage is TRBJ2-1; 7 nucleotides agree with TRBD1. The CDR3 totals 15 residues. V lost 4 bases to trimming and J lost 4 bases; unmatched junction nucleotides: 8. CDR1 is SGHRS and CDR2 is YFSETQ in the germline V gene. CDR3 bases: TGCGCCAGCAGCACGGGACAGATTTCTTACAATGAGCAGTTCTTC. The encoded protein is CASSTGQISYNEQFF.

This chain uses TRBV9 with TRBJ2-3, with TRBD2 identical over 7 bases. The CDR3 sequence is 16 residues long. CDR1 SGDLS and CDR2 YYNGEE come from the germline V gene. J was trimmed by 0 bases and V by 4 bases; bases with no gene match: 8. CDR3 sequence reads: CASSSSTGGSTDTQYF. The CDR3 nucleotides read TGTGCCAGCAGCTCCTCTACGGGGGGAAGCACAGATACGCAGTATTTT.

The chain uses TRBV6-5 and TRBJ2-1; perhaps TRBD2 as D (5 bases). CDR3 length: 16 amino acids. The germline gives CDR1 MNHEY, CDR2 SVGAGI. V lost 0 bases and J 7 bases, leaving 16 bases between the germline ends. The CDR3 here is CASSYSMAAVPNEQFF. The CDR3 nucleotides read TGTGCCAGCAGTTACTCGATGGCAGCGGTCCCAAATGAGCAGTTCTTC.

This rearrangement joins TRBV9 to TRBJ1-5, with D uncertain. This CDR3 has 14 amino acids. Trimming cost V 7 bases and J 1 base, with 12 bases left between them. The germline V gene encodes CDR1 SGDLS and CDR2 YYNGEE. The CDR3 sequence: CASSAGVSNQPQHF. CDR3 bases: TGTGCCAGCTCTGCCGGGGTAAGCAATCAGCCCCAGCATTTT.